This T cell receptor beta chain was sequenced during a study of T cells in Graves' hyperthyroidism and ophthalmopathy. The wider study: Peripheral blood specimens were obtained at initial diagnosis, prior to any treatment. Study observations and caveats: Most thyroid-expanded clonotypes above 0.001 were also found in blood.

Amplified TCR beta CDR3 regions derived from RNA transcripts. A first-round RT-PCR of the TCR CDR3 used the HTBI primer set. TCRdb reanalysed the multiplex PCR reads using MiXCR and keeps one entry per CDR3 protein. The data contain about 640,000 distinct CDR3 sequences, about 20% of them singletons. This clonotype was detected ten times or more. The antigen is undetermined. This CDR3 is built from 14 residues. CDR1 and CDR2 from the germline V gene are SGHAT and FQNNGV. With 0 bases clipped from V and 6 bases from J, the junction kept 5 bases outside the gene matches. Enrolled ophthalmopathy patients presented with a Clinical Activity Score of at least 3, a NOSPECS grade of at least 4, and disease duration under 3 months. Criteria for exclusion of patients were uncontrolled infection, other autoimmune disease, pregnancy or lactation.

The material sequenced was blood. The chain joins TRBV11-2 to TRBJ2-7, with 7 positions matching TRBD1. The source is a man aged 25 to 40 with Graves' ophthalmopathy. The CDR3 is CASSLDRGYSEQYF. In nucleotides, the CDR3 is TGTGCCAGCAGCTTAGACAGGGGGTACTCCGAGCAGTACTTC.